This T cell receptor (beta chain) was retrieved from a study of T cell repertoires in aging, cancer and after chemotherapy. Study-level information: Donors were grouped into six age bands spanning 30 or younger through 70 or older. Over several months to years, re-sampled healthy donor repertoires clearly shared clones. Overall study findings and caveats: Age-matched healthy donors had significantly more diverse, less clonal blood TCR repertoires than untreated cancer patients. Across the chemotherapy interval, each cancer cohort showed higher median generation probability, suggesting thymic rebound.

Germline V lookup: CDR1 SGHTA, CDR2 FQGNSA. The CDR3 is 13 amino acids. V gave up 6 bases and J gave up 11 bases, with 17 bases separating them. Multiplex touch-down PCR with TRB-A/B primers amplified rearranged V-D-J TRB sequences. MiXCR, applied by TCRdb to the multiplex PCR reads, yields one record per CDR3 protein. The sample consists of roughly 4,300 distinct CDR3 sequences, roughly 25% of them appearing once. TCR beta rearrangements were amplified from peripheral blood genomic DNA. As to this clonotype: The antigen remains unidentified.

Source material: blood. This TCR derives from a human donor in good health. The donor label of this sample is uncertain. The V call is TRBV7-2, the J call TRBJ1-5, with D possibly TRBD1 on 6 matching bases. CDR3 coding DNA: TGTGCCAGCAGGGGGGCGGGGGTCAGGGCCCAGCATTTT. Its translation is CASRGAGVRAQHF.